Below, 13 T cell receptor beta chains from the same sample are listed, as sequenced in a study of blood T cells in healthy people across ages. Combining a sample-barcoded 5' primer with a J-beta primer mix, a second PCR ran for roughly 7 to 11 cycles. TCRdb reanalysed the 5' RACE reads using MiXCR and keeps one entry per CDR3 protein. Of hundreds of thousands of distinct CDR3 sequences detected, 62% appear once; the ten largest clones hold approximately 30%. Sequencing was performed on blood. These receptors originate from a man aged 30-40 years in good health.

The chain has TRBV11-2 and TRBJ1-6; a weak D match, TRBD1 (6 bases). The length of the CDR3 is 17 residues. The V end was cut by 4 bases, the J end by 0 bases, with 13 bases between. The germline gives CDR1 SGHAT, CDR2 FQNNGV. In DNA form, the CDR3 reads TGTGCCAGCAGCTCCAACAGGGAAAGCTCCTATAATTCACCCCTCCACTTT. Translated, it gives CASSSNRESSYNSPLHF.

The CDR3 DNA sequence: TGCGCCAGCAGCTTGGAGCTCAGGGATGTCTATGGCTACACCTTC. It is translated as CASSLELRDVYGYTF. This rearrangement joins TRBV5-1 to TRBJ1-2, with D possibly TRBD1 on 5 matching bases. Germline V lookup: CDR1 SGHRS, CDR2 YFSETQ. The V end lost 0 bases, the J end lost 4 bases, and 13 bases lay between the germline ends. The CDR3 extends over 15 amino acids.

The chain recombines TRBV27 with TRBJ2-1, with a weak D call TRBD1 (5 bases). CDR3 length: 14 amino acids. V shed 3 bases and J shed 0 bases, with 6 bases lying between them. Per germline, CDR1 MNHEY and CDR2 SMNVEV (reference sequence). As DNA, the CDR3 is TGTGCCAGCAGTTTCGACAGCTCCTACAATGAGCAGTTCTTC. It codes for CASSFDSSYNEQFF.

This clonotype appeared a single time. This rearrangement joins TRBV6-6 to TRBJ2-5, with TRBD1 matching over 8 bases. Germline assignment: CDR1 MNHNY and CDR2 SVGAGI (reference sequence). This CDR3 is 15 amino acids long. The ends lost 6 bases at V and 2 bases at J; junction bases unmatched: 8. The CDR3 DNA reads TGTGCCAGCAGACAAGACAGGGGTCCACAAGAGACCCAGTACTTC. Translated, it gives CASRQDRGPQETQYF.

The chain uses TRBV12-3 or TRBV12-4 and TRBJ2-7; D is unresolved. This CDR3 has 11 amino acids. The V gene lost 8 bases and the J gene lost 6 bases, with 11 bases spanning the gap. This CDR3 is CASSRAIEQYF. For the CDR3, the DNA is TGTGCCAGCTCCCGCGCGATCGAGCAGTACTTC.

The CDR3 DNA sequence: TGTGCCAGCAGTTGGGGGTCGGCACAGAACTATGGCTACACCTTC. This encodes CASSWGSAQNYGYTF. This chain links TRBV28 with TRBJ1-2; tentatively, D is TRBD1 (5 bases). V lost 4 bases to trimming and J lost 2 bases, with 14 bases between them. Germline V gene sequence: CDR1 MDHEN, CDR2 SYDVKM. The CDR3 length is 15 residues.

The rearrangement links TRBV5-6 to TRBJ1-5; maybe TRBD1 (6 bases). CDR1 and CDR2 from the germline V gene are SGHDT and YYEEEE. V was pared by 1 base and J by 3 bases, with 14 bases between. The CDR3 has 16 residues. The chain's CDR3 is CASSLSGVGANQPQHF. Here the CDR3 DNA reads TGTGCCAGCAGCTTGTCCGGGGTGGGGGCCAATCAGCCCCAGCATTTT.

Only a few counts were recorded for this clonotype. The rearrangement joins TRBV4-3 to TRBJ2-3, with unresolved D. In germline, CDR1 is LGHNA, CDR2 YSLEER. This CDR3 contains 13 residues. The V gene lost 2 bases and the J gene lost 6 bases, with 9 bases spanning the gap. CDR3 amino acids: CASSQLSEDTQYF. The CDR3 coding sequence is TGCGCCAGCAGCCAATTAAGCGAGGATACGCAGTATTTT.

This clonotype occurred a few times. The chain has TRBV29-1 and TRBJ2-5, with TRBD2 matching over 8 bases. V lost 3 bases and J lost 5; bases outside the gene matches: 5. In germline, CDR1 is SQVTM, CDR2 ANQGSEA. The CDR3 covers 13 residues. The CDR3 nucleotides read TGCAGCGTTGACAAGGGACTAGTGGAGACCCAGTACTTC. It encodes CSVDKGLVETQYF.

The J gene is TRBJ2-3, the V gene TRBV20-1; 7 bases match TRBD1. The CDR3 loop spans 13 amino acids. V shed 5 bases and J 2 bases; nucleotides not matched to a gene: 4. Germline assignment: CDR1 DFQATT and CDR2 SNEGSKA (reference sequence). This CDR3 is CSAHRGITDTQYF. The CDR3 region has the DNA TGCAGTGCTCACAGGGGCATCACAGATACGCAGTATTTT.

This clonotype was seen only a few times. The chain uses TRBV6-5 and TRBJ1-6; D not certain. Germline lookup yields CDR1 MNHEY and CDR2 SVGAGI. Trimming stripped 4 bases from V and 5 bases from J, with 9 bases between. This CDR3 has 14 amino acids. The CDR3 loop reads CASSWELNNSPLHF. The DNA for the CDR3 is TGTGCCAGCAGTTGGGAGCTGAATAATTCACCCCTCCACTTT.

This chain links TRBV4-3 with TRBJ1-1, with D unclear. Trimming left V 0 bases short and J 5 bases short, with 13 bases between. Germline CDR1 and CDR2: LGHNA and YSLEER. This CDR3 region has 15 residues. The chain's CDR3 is CASSQDHGVRTEAFF. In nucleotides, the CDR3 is TGCGCCAGCAGCCAAGATCACGGGGTCCGGACTGAAGCTTTCTTT.

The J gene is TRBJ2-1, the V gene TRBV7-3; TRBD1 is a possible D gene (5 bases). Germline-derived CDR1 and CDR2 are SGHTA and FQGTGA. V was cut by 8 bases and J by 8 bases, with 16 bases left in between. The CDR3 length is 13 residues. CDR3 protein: CASSRPGADEQFF. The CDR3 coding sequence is TGTGCCAGCTCCCGACCTGGGGCCGATGAGCAGTTCTTC.